The present T cell receptor beta chain was sequenced within a study of T cell responses to AZD1222 COVID-19 vaccine. Pooled samples include second doses given at about 4 or 12 weeks. Points on this clone: The antigen is undetermined.

General study results and limits: CD4 TCRs associated with vaccination spanned spike, dominating at 160-218 and 743-854. White British people made up most donors, females outnumbered males, and clonal diversity was possibly underestimated.

The V gene lost 0 bases and the J gene lost 6 bases, with 12 bases spanning the gap. The CDR3 covers 14 residues. The V gene's germline CDR1 is MNHEY and CDR2 SVGAGI. Some clones are missing from TCRdb's copy, which holds only in-frame ones; the method was immunoSEQ multiplex PCR. The sample has about 93,000 clones, 80% to 90% seen once. Sequencing used peripheral blood, obtained 28 days after the second AZD1222 dose. This receptor was obtained from an adult who received the AZD1222 COVID-19 vaccine. The chain combines TRBV6-5 with TRBJ2-7; D is ambiguous. CDR3 protein: CASSYSHRASEQYF. Written as DNA, the CDR3 is TGTGCCAGCAGTTACTCGCACCGGGCCAGCGAGCAGTACTTC.